The next 27 T cell receptor beta chains were all read from a single sample in a study of blood T cell repertoires in COVID-19. Method: immunoSEQ multiplex PCR; TCRdb's copy keeps in-frame clones and lacks some. The sample shows tens of thousands of clones, over 65% of them seen only once. Sequenced: peripheral blood. These receptors were obtained from a man older than 75 with COVID-19, enrolled during active disease.

The chain recombines TRBV7-2 with TRBJ1-2; TRBD1 is a possible D gene (6 bases). CDR3 size: 14 residues. The V end lost 4 bases, the J end lost 8 bases, and 17 bases lay between the germline ends. Germline V gives CDR1 SGHTA, CDR2 FQGNSA. In DNA, the CDR3 is TGTGCCAGCAGCTCCCAGAGGGGGAGTAAGGGCTACACCTTC. It encodes CASSSQRGSKGYTF.

Concerning this clone: Other DNA sequences of this sample code for an identical CDR3. The chain is built from TRBV7-2 and TRBJ1-2, with TRBD1 matching over 8 bases. The CDR3 sequence is 13 residues long. CDR1 and CDR2 from the germline V gene are SGHTA and FQGNSA. V lost 4 bases, J lost 4 bases, and 2 bases stayed unmatched. CDR3 residues: CASSSGQGYGYTF. CDR3 in DNA: TGTGCCAGCAGCTCAGGACAGGGCTATGGCTACACCTTC.

The chain recombines TRBV9 with TRBJ1-2; the D gene is possibly TRBD1 (5 bases). The V end was cut by 4 bases, the J end by 2 bases, with 15 bases between. Germline-derived CDR1 and CDR2 are SGDLS and YYNGEE. CDR3 length: 15 amino acids. The CDR3: CASSFIAGPNYGYTF. The CDR3 DNA sequence: TGTGCCAGCAGCTTTATAGCAGGGCCCAACTATGGCTACACCTTC.

The CDR3 spells CASSYPGQGQETQYF. The CDR3 DNA reads as TGTGCCAGCAGTTACCCTGGACAGGGACAAGAGACCCAGTACTTC. The rearrangement links TRBV6-2 or TRBV6-3 to TRBJ2-5, with 8 positions matching TRBD1. The CDR3 contains 15 residues. The J segment lost 2 bases and the V segment lost 2 bases, leaving 4 bases of the junction unmatched. Germline assignment: CDR1 MNHEY and CDR2 SVGEGT.

This clone was seen a handful of times. V is TRBV28 and J is TRBJ2-5, with D perhaps matching TRBD1 (6 bases). CDR3 length equals 14 residues. Trimming left V 3 bases short and J 2 bases short, with 10 bases between. Germline loops: CDR1 MDHEN, CDR2 SYDVKM. CDR3 nucleotides: TGTGCCAGCAGTTTTGCCGGACAGCAAGAGACCCAGTACTTC. Translated, it gives CASSFAGQQETQYF.

The chain recombines TRBV11-2 with TRBJ2-2, with TRBD2 identical over 8 bases. The germline V gene has CDR1 SGHAT and CDR2 FQNNGV. The V and J ends lost 10 bases and 4 bases, in that order; junction bases with no gene match: 5. CDR3 size: 13 residues. In DNA form, the CDR3 reads TGTGCCACGCGGGGGGCGGGCACCGGGGAGCTGTTTTTT. This translates into CATRGAGTGELFF.

This clone was detected only once. This chain uses TRBV30 with TRBJ1-2; 8 bases line up with TRBD1. The CDR3 runs 14 residues. J was trimmed by 8 bases and V by 2 bases; bases with no gene match: 10. Germline CDR1 GTSNPN, CDR2 SVGIG (reference sequence). This CDR3 reads CAWSRAGGANGYTF. CDR3 nucleotide sequence: TGTGCCTGGAGTAGGGCAGGGGGCGCGAACGGCTACACCTTC.

The rearrangement uses TRBV11-3 and TRBJ2-5, with 7 bases that match TRBD1. V trimming: 4 bases; J trimming: 5 bases; junction bases outside the gene matches: 4. Germline V CDR1 and CDR2: SGHNT, YENEEA. The CDR3 length is 13 residues. The chain's CDR3 is CASSSTGLETQYF. The CDR3 coding sequence is TGTGCCAGCAGCTCGACAGGGTTGGAGACCCAGTACTTC.

The CDR3 is CASSHRGGVDEQFF. The CDR3 DNA reads as TGCGCCAGCAGCCATCGTGGGGGGGTCGATGAGCAGTTCTTC. This chain connects TRBV4-3 to TRBJ2-1; 7 bases map to TRBD2. CDR3 length: 14 amino acids. Unmatched junction bases numbered 7, after V lost 3 bases and J lost 8 bases. Germline V gene sequence: CDR1 LGHNA, CDR2 YSLEER.

The sample holds a few counts of this clone. V and J are TRBV24-1 and TRBJ1-4, with 11 bases aligning to TRBD1. CDR3 length: 15 amino acids. V gave up 6 bases and J gave up 6 bases; unmatched junction bases: 5. Germline CDR1 is KGHDR and CDR2 is SFDVKD. The CDR3 spells CATSPGTGGDEKLFF. The CDR3 DNA sequence: TGTGCCACCAGTCCCGGGACAGGGGGGGATGAAAAACTGTTTTTT.

The J gene is TRBJ1-2, the V gene TRBV7-2; 11 bases map to TRBD1. Germline CDR1 and CDR2: SGHTA and FQGNSA. J was trimmed by 12 bases and V by 5 bases; bases with no gene match: 11. The CDR3 loop spans 14 amino acids. The CDR3 nucleotides are TGTGCCAGCAGCGCCCCGCCCGGACAGGGGGCTGACACCTTC. Translated: CASSAPPGQGADTF.

The chain has TRBV3-1 (or the pseudogene TRBV3-2) and TRBJ1-2; D is perhaps TRBD1 (5 bases). Germline-derived CDR1 and CDR2 are LGHDT and YNNKEL (reference sequence). V shed 0 bases and J shed 7 bases, with 12 bases lying between them. The CDR3 sequence is 14 residues long. The CDR3 sequence: CASSQDLNGGGYTF. CDR3 DNA: TGTGCCAGCAGCCAAGATCTTAACGGGGGTGGCTACACCTTC.

This sequence joins TRBV7-8 and TRBJ2-7; TRBD2 matches at 8 bases. Germline lookup yields CDR1 SGHVS and CDR2 FQNEAQ. The CDR3 is made up of 13 amino acids. V dropped 5 bases and J dropped 3; count of bases not matched to a gene: 3. The DNA for the CDR3 is TGTGCCAGCAGCCGTAGCGGGAACTACGAGCAGTACGTC. Translating it yields CASSRSGNYEQYV.

This clone was counted only a few times. The chain joins TRBV10-1 to TRBJ1-1, with TRBD1 as a possible D gene (6 bases). V shed 6 bases and J shed 3 bases, with 17 bases lying between them. CDR3 length: 15 residues. Germline assignment: CDR1 WNHNN and CDR2 SYGVQD (reference sequence). The CDR3 loop reads CASRAGVNGDTEAFF. The CDR3 DNA sequence: TGCGCCAGCAGAGCAGGGGTTAACGGGGACACTGAAGCTTTCTTT.

V is TRBV18 and J is TRBJ2-2; no clear D. Germline V gives CDR1 KGHSH, CDR2 LQKENI. The germline V and J ends were trimmed by 4 bases and 5 bases, with 14 bases remaining between them. CDR3 size: 15 residues. This chain's CDR3 is CASSRDKYLTGELFF. As DNA, the CDR3 is TGTGCCAGCTCACGAGACAAATATCTGACCGGGGAGCTGTTTTTT.

V is TRBV5-1 and J is TRBJ2-3, with TRBD2 matching over 13 bases. Germline trimming cut 0 bases from V and 2 bases from J; bases unmatched to any gene: 3. The CDR3 consists of 17 residues. Looked up from germline, CDR1 is SGHRS and CDR2 is YFSETQ. Written as DNA, the CDR3 is TGCGCCAGCAGCTTGGAGACTAGCGGGGGGTCCACAGATACGCAGTATTTT. This sequence encodes CASSLETSGGSTDTQYF.

This chain links TRBV5-6 with TRBJ1-6, with 7 bases lining up with TRBD1. J was trimmed by 7 bases and V by 3 bases; bases with no gene match: 4. Germline V gives CDR1 SGHDT, CDR2 YYEEEE. This CDR3 region has 14 residues. The CDR3 nucleotides read TGTGCCAGCAGCTGGGGACAGACGAATTCACCCCTCCACTTT. Protein: CASSWGQTNSPLHF.

The J gene is TRBJ1-1, the V gene TRBV15; perhaps TRBD1 as D (5 bases). The ends were cut back, 1 base at V and 4 bases at J, with 13 bases in the middle. CDR1 is LNHNV and CDR2 is YYDKDF in the germline V gene (reference sequence). The CDR3 extends over 15 amino acids. The CDR3 region has the DNA TGTGCCACCAGCAGAGCGGGGGAGAGAAGCACTGAAGCTTTCTTT. It specifies CATSRAGERSTEAFF.

CDR3 coding DNA: TGCAGTGCTACTAACAATCAGCCCCAGCATTTT. Its translation is CSATNNQPQHF. This rearrangement joins TRBV20-1 to TRBJ1-5; D gene ambiguous. Germline V gene data show CDR1 as DFQATT and CDR2 as SNEGSKA (reference sequence). With 4 bases removed from V and 3 bases from J, the gap between germline ends came to 4 bases. The CDR3 totals 11 residues.

The V and J genes are TRBV15 and TRBJ1-4, with D perhaps TRBD1 (5 bases). With 0 bases removed from V and 3 bases from J, the gap between germline ends came to 11 bases. Germline lookup yields CDR1 LNHNV and CDR2 YYDKDF (reference sequence). This CDR3 spans 16 amino acids. The CDR3 bases are TGTGCCACCAGCAGAGATGGGAAGGGGTCTAATGAAAAACTGTTTTTT. Translated, it gives CATSRDGKGSNEKLFF.

This chain links TRBV18 with TRBJ1-3; D ambiguous. Trimming shortened V by 0 bases and J by 0 bases, and 9 bases separated the two germline ends. This CDR3 has 16 amino acids. The germline CDR1 and CDR2 sequences are KGHSH and LQKENI. The DNA of the CDR3 is TGTGCCAGCTCACCACCGTCAGGTAGCTCTGGAAACACCATATATTTT. Protein: CASSPPSGSSGNTIYF.

This clone showed up just a few times. The gene calls are TRBV7-2 and TRBJ1-2; TRBD1 aligns across 9 bases. The CDR3 totals 15 residues. The trim removed 4 bases at V and 4 bases at J, leaving 7 bases unmatched. Germline CDR1 reads SGHTA; CDR2 reads FQGNSA. Here the CDR3 DNA reads TGTGCCAGCAGCTCCACCGGGACAGGGAGCTATGGCTACACCTTC. Amino acid sequence: CASSSTGTGSYGYTF.

This clone came up once. J is TRBJ2-2 and V is TRBV19; D unresolved. Trimming pared 7 bases from V and 6 bases from J, leaving 9 bases between. The CDR3 sequence is 12 residues long. CDR1 is LNHDA, CDR2 SQIVND, per germline (reference sequence). This chain's CDR3 is CASNSPPGELFF. CDR3 nucleotides: TGTGCCAGTAACTCCCCCCCCGGGGAGCTGTTTTTT.

V is TRBV6-2 or TRBV6-3 and J is TRBJ1-2; the D gene is possibly TRBD1 (6 bases). The germline V gene has CDR1 MNHEY and CDR2 SVGEGT. This CDR3 has 16 residues. V shed 2 bases and J shed 3 bases, with 16 bases lying between them. The CDR3 DNA follows: TGTGCCAGCAGTTACCTGAGGGGGAAGACTGACTATGGCTACACCTTC. Translated, it gives CASSYLRGKTDYGYTF.

In nucleotides, the CDR3 is TGCGCCAGCAGCTTGGGAGGGGGCAACCGGGAGACCCAGTACTTC. This sequence encodes CASSLGGGNRETQYF. The chain recombines TRBV5-1 with TRBJ2-5; 7 nucleotides align to TRBD1. Per germline, CDR1 SGHRS and CDR2 YFSETQ. With 0 bases clipped from V and 5 bases from J, the junction kept 7 bases outside the gene matches. The CDR3 runs to 15 residues. Supplemented by reference TRBV5-1 and TRBJ2-5, the full variable domain reads KAGVTQTPRYLIKTRGQQVTLSCSPISGHRSVSWYQQTPGQGLQFLFEYFSETQRNKGNFPGRFSGRQFSNSRSEMNVSTLELGDSALYLCASSLGGGNRETQYFGPGTRLLVL.

The J gene is TRBJ1-4, the V gene TRBV18; 11 bases fit TRBD1. CDR1 and CDR2 from the germline V gene are KGHSH and LQKENI. After removal of 3 bases from V and 7 bases from J, the junction contained 1 base not matched to a gene. CDR3 length: 14 residues. The DNA of the CDR3 is TGTGCCAGCTCACCCGGGACAGGGGGTGAAAAACTGTTTTTT. The encoded protein is CASSPGTGGEKLFF. Based on the CDR3 plus reference TRBV18 and TRBJ1-4, the full variable domain is NAGVMQNPRHLVRRRGQEARLRCSPMKGHSHVYWYRQLPEEGLKFMVYLQKENIIDESGMPKERFSAEFPKEGPSILRIQQVVRGDSAAYFCASSPGTGGEKLFFGSGTQLSVL.

The genes are TRBV6-5 and TRBJ1-2, with D possibly being TRBD1 (6 bases). V was pared by 5 bases and J by 8 bases, with 18 bases between. This CDR3 has 14 amino acids. Germline lookup yields CDR1 MNHEY and CDR2 SVGAGI. CDR3 bases: TGTGCCAGCAGTCAGACAGGACAGCCGGCCGGCTACACCTTC. Translation gives CASSQTGQPAGYTF.